This TCR beta chain was identified during a study of beta chain features in type 1 diabetes (dated by TCRdb to between 2017 and 2018). Background on the whole study: No differences in mean age, gender distribution, total cell number or subset yield were found between patients and healthy donors. Across all samples, fewer than 110,000,000 sorted cells were examined, and cell number per subset correlated strongly with RNA yield. In the study, TCRB repertoires of sorted circulating CD4+ T cell subsets from recently diagnosed type 1 diabetes patients were compared with those of matched healthy donors. Whereas all 30 or so donors provided naive and central memory subsets, regulatory and stem cell-like memory subsets were isolated from just 8 patients and roughly eight healthy donors. On the study overall, not on this receptor specifically: Patients with type 1 diabetes made fewer insertions and deleted more nucleotides at VDJ recombination sites, implying thymic rearrangement abnormalities. A moderate but significant shortening of TCRB CDR3 length was observed in type 1 diabetes patients in all four CD4+ subsets. Because small numbers of individuals were included in the HLA sub-analyses, any influence of HLA type on TCRB rearrangement was left unresolved. Because cDNA was sequenced instead of genomic DNA, highly expressing activated cells could be over-represented, though the groups showed no difference in activation or CD3 levels. PCR may preferentially amplify shorter templates, but because patient and control samples were amplified and corrected together, any resulting skew would affect both groups equally. The naive, central memory and regulatory TCRB repertoires appeared to resemble one another more closely among patients than among healthy donors.

All of the isolated RNA was reverse transcribed with the High Capacity cDNA Reverse Transcription Kit, so expressed TCRB transcripts were sequenced. Deep immunoSEQ sequencing was applied to naive, central memory and regulatory T cell samples, giving an average of roughly 3.5 million total reads per sample. After sorted cells were lysed in RLT buffer, RNA was extracted with DNase-treated RNeasy Micro or Mini kits, with the choice depending on cell number. Each cell subset was processed on its own to prevent cross-contamination, while patient and healthy donor samples were processed together. The immunoSEQ multiplex PCR was used to amplify TCRB sequences from cDNA, generating 87-bp fragments that spanned the CDR3 region. Sequencing of the amplicons was done on the Illumina HiSeq platform. The original methods were these. PCR bias was corrected computationally using synthetic template baselines, and reads within Hamming distance 2 were collapsed, with unmergeable singletons discarded. By aligning reads against IMGT, V, D and J genes, CDR3 length, and insertions or deletions at six rearrangement sites were assigned. Within each subset, clonotype counts were normalized to the number of sorted cells before true diversity and Gini coefficients were calculated with the tcR R package. The overlap coefficient, calculated on TCRB nucleotide sequences, was used to measure repertoire sharing. TCRdb mirrors the immuneACCESS table, restricted to in-frame sequences. Some clones are absent from its copies; in checked studies, under half trace to an unresolved V gene, and the reason for the others is unknown. V and J calls plus clone size are reproduced from that table; the DNA served to infer D and trimming. For this sample the table gives about 170,000 clones, of which around 7.8% were detected only once. The ten largest make up about 0.9% of the sample.

Spanning cysteine to phenylalanine, the CDR3 consists of 15 amino acids. Only CDR3 DNA is held: 45 bases, read in frame from base 1. The germline V gene provides CDR1 SGHTA and CDR2 FQGTGA. V is cut back by 4 bases and J by 0 bases, with 4 bases in the junction unmatched. This clone showed up just a few times. This receptor's antigen is unknown. One base away there is no much larger clone; base qualities are not given. A single peripheral blood draw of approximately 0.11 L on average was collected from each donor into heparinised tubes. Using a panel that included CD45RO, CCR7, CD25, CD127, CD95 and CD27, naive, central memory, regulatory and stem cell-like memory CD4+ T cells were sorted on a BD FACSAria II. Every sorted population had a purity above 95%. PBMCs were isolated immediately by Lymphoprep density gradient centrifugation and stained directly without culture. So that batch effects would be minimized, each experiment stained and sorted samples in pairs, pairing one healthy donor with one patient.

This TCR came from a woman aged 40-49 years with type 1 diabetes. Sequenced sample: central memory CD4+ T cells from blood. Recombination linked TRBV7-3 to TRBJ2-7; TRBD2 agrees with 9 junctional bases. The CDR3 region: CASSSSGGSSYEQYF. The DNA is TGTGCCAGCAGCTCGAGCGGGGGGAGCTCCTACGAGCAGTACTTC.